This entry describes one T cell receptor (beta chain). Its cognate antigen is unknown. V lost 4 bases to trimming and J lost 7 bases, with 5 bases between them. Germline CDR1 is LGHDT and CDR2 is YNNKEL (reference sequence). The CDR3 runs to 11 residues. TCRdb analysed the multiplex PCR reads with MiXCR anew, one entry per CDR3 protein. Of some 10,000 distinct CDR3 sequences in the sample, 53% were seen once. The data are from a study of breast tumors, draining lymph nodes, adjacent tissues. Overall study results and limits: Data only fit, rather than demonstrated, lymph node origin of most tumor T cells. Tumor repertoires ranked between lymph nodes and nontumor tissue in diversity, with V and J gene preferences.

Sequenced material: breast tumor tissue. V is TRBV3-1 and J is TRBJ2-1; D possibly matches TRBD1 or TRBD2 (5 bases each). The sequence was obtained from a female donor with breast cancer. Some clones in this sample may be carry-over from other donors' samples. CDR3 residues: CASSRGNEQFF. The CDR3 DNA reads TGTGCCAGCAGCCGGGGGAATGAGCAGTTCTTC.